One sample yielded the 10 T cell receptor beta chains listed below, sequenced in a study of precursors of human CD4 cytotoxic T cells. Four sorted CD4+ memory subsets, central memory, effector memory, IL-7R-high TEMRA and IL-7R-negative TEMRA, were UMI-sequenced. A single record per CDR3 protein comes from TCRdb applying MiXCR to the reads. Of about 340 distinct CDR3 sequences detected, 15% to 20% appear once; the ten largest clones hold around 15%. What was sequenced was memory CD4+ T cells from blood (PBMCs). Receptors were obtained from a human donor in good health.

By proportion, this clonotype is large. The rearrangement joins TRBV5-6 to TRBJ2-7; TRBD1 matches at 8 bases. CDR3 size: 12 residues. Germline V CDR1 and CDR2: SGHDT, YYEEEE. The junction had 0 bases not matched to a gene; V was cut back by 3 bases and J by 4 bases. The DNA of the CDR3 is TGTGCCAGCAGCTGGACAGGGTACGAGCAGTACTTC. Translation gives CASSWTGYEQYF.

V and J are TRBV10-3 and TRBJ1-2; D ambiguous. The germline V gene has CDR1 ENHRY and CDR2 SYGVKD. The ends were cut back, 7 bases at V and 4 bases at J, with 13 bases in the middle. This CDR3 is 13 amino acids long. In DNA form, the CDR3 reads TGTGCCATCAATTCCGGGGATGCCTATGGCTACACCTTC. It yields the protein CAINSGDAYGYTF.

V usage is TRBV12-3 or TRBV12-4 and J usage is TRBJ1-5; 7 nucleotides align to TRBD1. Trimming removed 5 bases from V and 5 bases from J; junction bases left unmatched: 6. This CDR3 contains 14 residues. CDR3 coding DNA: TGTGCCAGCAGTCATGACAGGGTGGATCAGCCCCAGCATTTT. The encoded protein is CASSHDRVDQPQHF.

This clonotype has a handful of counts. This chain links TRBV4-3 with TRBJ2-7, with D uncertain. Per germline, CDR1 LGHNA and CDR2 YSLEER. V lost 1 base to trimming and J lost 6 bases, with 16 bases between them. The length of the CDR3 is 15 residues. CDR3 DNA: TGCGCCAGCAGCCAAGTTGTGCCTACCGGGTCCGAGCAGTACTTC. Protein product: CASSQVVPTGSEQYF.

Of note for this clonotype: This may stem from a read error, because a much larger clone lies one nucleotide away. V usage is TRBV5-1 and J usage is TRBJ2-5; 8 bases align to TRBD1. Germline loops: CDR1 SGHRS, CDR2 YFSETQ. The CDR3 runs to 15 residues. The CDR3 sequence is CASSLVEGTGETQCF. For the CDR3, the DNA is TGCGCCAGCAGCTTGGTAGAAGGGACAGGCGAGACCCAGTGCTTC. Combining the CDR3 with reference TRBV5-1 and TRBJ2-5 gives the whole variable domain KAGVTQTPRYLIKTRGQQVTLSCSPISGHRSVSWYQQTPGQGLQFLFEYFSETQRNKGNFPGRFSGRQFSNSRSEMNVSTLELGDSALYLCASSLVEGTGETQCFGPGTRLLVL.

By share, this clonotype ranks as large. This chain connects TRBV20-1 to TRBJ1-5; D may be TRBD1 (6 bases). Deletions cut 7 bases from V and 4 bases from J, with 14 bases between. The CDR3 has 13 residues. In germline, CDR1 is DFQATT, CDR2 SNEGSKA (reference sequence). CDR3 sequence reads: CSVSGDANQPQHF. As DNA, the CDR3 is TGCAGTGTCTCAGGGGATGCAAATCAGCCCCAGCATTTT.

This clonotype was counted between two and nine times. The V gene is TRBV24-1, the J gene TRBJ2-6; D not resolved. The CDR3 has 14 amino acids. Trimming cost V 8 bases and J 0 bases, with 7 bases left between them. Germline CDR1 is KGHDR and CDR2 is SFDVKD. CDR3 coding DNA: TGTGCCACCACGAGTAGCTCTGGGGCCAACGTCCTGACTTTC. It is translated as CATTSSSGANVLTF.

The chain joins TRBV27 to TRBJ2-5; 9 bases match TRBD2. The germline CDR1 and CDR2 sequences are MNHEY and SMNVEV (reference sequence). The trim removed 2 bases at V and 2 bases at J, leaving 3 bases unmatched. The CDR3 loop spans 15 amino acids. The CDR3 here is CASSLVSGRQETQYF. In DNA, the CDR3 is TGTGCCAGCAGTTTAGTGAGCGGGAGGCAAGAGACCCAGTACTTC.

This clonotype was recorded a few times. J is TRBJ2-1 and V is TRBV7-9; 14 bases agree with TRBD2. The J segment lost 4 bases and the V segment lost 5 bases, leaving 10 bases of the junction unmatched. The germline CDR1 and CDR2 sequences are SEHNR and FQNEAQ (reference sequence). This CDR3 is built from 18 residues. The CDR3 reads CASSPGTSGSEFYNEQFF. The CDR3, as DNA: TGTGCCAGCAGCCCCGGGACTAGCGGGAGTGAATTTTACAATGAGCAGTTCTTC.

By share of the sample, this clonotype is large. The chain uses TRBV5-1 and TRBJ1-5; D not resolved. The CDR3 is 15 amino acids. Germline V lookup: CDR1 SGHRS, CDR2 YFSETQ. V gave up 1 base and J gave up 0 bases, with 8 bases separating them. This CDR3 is CASSLSPYSNQPQHF. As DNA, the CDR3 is TGCGCCAGCAGCTTGTCGCCTTATAGCAATCAGCCCCAGCATTTT. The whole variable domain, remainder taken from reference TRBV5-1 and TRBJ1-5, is KAGVTQTPRYLIKTRGQQVTLSCSPISGHRSVSWYQQTPGQGLQFLFEYFSETQRNKGNFPGRFSGRQFSNSRSEMNVSTLELGDSALYLCASSLSPYSNQPQHFGDGTRLSIL.